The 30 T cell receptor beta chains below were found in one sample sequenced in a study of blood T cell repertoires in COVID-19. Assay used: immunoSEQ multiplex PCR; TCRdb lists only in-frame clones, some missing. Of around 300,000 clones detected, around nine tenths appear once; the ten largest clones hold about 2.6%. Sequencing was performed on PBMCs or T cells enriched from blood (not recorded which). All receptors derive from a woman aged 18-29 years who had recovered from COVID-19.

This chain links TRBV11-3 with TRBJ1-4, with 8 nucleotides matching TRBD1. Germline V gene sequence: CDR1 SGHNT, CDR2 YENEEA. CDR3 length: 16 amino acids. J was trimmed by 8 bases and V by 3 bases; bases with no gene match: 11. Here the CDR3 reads CASSLAYGQGTEKLFF. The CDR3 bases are TGTGCCAGCAGCTTGGCGTATGGACAGGGAACCGAAAAACTGTTTTTT.

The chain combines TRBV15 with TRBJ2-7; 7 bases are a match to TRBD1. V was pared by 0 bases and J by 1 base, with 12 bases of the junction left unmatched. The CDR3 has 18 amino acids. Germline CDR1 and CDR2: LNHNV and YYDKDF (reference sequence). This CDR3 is CATSRDGPPTGASYEQYF. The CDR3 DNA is TGTGCCACCAGCAGAGATGGCCCCCCCACAGGGGCTTCCTACGAGCAGTACTTC.

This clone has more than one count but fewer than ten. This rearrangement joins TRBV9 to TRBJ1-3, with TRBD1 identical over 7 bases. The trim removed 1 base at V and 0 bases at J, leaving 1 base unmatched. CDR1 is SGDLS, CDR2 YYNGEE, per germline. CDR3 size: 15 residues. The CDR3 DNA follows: TGTGCCAGCAGCGTACGACAGGGCTCTGGAAACACCATATATTTT. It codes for CASSVRQGSGNTIYF.

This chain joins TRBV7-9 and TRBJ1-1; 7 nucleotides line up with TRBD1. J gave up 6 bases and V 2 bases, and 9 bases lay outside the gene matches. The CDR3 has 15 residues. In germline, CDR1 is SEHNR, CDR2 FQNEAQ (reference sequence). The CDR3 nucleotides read TGTGCCAGCAGCTTATGGAACAGGGGTGGGGCTGAAGCTTTCTTT. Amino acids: CASSLWNRGGAEAFF.

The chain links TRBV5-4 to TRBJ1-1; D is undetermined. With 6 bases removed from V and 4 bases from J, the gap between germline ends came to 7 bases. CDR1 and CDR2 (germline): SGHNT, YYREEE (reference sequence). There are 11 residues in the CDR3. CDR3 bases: TGTGCCAGCACCTCGGGCACTGAAGCTTTCTTT. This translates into CASTSGTEAFF.

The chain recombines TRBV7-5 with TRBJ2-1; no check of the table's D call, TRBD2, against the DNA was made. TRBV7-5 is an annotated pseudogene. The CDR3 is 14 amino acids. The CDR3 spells CVGIASSPNNEQFF. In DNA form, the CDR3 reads TGTGTCGGAATAGCCTCTAGCCCCAACAATGAGCAGTTCTTC.

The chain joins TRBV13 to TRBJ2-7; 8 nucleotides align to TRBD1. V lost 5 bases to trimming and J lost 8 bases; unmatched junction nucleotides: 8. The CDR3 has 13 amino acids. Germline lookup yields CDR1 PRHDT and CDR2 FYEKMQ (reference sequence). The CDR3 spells CASSPGQDSQQYF. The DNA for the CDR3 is TGTGCCAGCAGCCCGGGACAGGATAGCCAGCAGTACTTC.

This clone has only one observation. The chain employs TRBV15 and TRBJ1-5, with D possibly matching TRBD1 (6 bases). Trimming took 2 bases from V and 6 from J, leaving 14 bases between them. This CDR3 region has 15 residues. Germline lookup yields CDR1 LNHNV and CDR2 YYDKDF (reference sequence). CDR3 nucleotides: TGTGCCACCAGCAGATCTATACAGGGATTTCAGCCCCAGCATTTT. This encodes CATSRSIQGFQPQHF.

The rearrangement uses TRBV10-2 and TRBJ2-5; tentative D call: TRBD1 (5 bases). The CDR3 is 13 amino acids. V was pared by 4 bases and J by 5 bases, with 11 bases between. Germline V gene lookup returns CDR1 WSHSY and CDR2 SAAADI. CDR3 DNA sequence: TGCGCCAGCAGTGCCGCGGCAGGGGAGACCCAGTACTTC. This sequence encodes CASSAAAGETQYF.

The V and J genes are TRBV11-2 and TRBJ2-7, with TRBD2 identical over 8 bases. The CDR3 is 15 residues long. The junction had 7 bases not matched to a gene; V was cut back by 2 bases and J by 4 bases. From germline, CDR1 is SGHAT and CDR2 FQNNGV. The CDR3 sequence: CASSLTGSGSYEQYF. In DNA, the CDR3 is TGTGCCAGCAGCTTAACAGGGAGCGGGAGTTACGAGCAGTACTTC. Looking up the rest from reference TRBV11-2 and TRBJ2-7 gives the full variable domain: EAGVAQSPRYKIIEKRQSVAFWCNPISGHATLYWYQQILGQGPKLLIQFQNNGVVDDSQLPKDRFSAERLKGVDSTLKIQPAKLEDSAVYLCASSLTGSGSYEQYFGPGTRLTVT.

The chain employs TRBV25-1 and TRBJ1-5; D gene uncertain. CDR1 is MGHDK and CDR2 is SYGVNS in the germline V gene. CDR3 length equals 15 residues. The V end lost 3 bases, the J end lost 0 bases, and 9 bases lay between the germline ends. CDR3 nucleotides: TGTGCCAGCAGTGACTCCCGAGTTAGCAATCAGCCCCAGCATTTT. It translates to CASSDSRVSNQPQHF.

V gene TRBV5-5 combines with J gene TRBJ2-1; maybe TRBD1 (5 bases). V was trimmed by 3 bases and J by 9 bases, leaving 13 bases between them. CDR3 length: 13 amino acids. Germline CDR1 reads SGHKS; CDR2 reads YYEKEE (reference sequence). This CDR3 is CASSYTDKVEQFF. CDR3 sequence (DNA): TGTGCCAGCAGCTACACGGACAAAGTTGAGCAGTTCTTC.

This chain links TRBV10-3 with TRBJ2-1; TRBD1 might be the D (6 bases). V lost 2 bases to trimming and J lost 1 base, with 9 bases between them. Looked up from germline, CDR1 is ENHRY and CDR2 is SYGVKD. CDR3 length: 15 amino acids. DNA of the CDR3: TGTGCCATCAGTGAGGGTCAGGGGTCCTACAATGAGCAGTTCTTC. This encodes CAISEGQGSYNEQFF.

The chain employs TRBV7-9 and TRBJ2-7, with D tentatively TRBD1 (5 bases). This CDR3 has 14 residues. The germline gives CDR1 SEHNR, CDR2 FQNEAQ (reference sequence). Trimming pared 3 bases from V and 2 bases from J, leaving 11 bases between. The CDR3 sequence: CASSFTTETYEQYF. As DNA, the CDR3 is TGTGCCAGCAGCTTTACGACAGAAACCTACGAGCAGTACTTC.

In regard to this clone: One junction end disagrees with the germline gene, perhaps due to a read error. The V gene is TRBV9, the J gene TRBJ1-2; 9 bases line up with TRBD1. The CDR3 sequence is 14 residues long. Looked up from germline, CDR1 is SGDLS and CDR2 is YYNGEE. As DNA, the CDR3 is TGTGCCAGCAGCGCCCGTCCCGGGACAGGGCTACCCTTCTTC. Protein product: CASSARPGTGLPFF.

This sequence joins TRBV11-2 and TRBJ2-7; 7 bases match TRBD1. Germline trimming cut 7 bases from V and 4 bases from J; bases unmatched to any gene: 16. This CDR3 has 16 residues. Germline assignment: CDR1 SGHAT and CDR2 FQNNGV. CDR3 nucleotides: TGTGCCAGCAACGGAGACAGGGATACGTGGGGATACGAGCAGTACTTC. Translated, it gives CASNGDRDTWGYEQYF.

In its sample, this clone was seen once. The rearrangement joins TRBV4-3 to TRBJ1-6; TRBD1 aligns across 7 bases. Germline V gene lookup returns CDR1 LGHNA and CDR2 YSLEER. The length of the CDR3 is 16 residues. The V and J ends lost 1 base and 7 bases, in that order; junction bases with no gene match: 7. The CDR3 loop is CASSQANRGGNSPLHF. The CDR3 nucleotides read TGCGCCAGCAGCCAAGCGAACAGGGGTGGCAATTCACCCCTCCACTTT.

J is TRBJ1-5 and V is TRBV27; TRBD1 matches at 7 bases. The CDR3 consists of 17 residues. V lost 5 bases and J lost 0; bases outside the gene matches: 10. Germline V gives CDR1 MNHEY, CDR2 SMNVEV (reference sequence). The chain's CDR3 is CASSPQWDSYSNQPQHF. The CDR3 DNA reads TGTGCCAGCAGTCCCCAATGGGACAGCTATAGCAATCAGCCCCAGCATTTT.

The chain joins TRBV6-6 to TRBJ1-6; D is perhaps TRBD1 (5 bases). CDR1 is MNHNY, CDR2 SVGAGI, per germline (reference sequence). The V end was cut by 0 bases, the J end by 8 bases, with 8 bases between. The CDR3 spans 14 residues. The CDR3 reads CASSYSGEDSPLHF. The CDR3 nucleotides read TGTGCCAGCAGTTACTCGGGGGAGGATTCACCCCTCCACTTT.

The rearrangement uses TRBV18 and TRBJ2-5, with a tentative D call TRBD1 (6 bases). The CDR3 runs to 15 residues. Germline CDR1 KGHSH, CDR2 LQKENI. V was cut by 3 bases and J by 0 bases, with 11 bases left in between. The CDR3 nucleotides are TGTGCCAGCTCACCTCTACAGGGCCACCAAGAGACCCAGTACTTC. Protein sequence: CASSPLQGHQETQYF.

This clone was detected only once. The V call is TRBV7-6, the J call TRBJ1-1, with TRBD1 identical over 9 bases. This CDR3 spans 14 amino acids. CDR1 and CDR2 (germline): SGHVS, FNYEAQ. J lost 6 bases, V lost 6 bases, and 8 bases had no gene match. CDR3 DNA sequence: TGTGCCAGCAGTTTAACAGGGGGCGCGGCTGAAGCTTTCTTT. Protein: CASSLTGGAAEAFF.

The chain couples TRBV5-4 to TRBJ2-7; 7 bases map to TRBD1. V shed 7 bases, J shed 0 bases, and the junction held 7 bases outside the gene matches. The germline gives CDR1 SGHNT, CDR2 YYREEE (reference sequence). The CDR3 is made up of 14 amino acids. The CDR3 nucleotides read TGTGCCAGCCGAGGGGACAGAGCCTCCTACGAGCAGTACTTC. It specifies CASRGDRASYEQYF.

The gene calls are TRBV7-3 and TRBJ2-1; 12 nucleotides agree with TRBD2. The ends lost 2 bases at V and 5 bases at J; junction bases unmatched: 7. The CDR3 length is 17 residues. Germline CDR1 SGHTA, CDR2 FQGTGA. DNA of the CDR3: TGTGCCAGCAGCTTACTAGCGGGAGGGTTTATAGACAATGAGCAGTTCTTC. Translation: CASSLLAGGFIDNEQFF.

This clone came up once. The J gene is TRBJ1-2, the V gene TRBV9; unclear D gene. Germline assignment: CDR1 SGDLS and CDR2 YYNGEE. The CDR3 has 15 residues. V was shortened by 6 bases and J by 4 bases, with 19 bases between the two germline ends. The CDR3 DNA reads TGTGCCAGCACCACACCCGTGGGCGCAGGCTATGGCTACACCTTC. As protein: CASTTPVGAGYGYTF. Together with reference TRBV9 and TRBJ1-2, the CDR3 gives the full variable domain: DSGVTQTPKHLITATGQRVTLRCSPRSGDLSVYWYQQSLDQGLQFLIQYYNGEERAKGNILERFSAQQFPDLHSELNLSSLELGDSALYFCASTTPVGAGYGYTFGSGTRLTVV.

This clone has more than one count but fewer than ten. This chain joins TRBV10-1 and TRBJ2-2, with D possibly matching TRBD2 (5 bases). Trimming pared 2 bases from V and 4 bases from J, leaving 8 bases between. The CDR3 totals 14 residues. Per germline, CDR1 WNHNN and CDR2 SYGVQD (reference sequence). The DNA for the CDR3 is TGCGCCAGCAGTGAGGTGGACTCCACCGGGGAGCTGTTTTTT. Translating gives CASSEVDSTGELFF.

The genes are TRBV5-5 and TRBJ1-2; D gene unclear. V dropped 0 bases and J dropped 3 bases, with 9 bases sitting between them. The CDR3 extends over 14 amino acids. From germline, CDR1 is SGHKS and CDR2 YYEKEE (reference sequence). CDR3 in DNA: TGTGCCAGCAGCTTGGGGGCGGGCGACTATGGCTACACCTTC. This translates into CASSLGAGDYGYTF.

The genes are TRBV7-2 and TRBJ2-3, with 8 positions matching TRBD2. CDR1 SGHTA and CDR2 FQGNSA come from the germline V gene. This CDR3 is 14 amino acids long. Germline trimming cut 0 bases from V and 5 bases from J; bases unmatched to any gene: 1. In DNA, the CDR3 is TGTGCCAGCAGCTTAGCTAGCGGGGAAGATACGCAGTATTTT. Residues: CASSLASGEDTQYF.

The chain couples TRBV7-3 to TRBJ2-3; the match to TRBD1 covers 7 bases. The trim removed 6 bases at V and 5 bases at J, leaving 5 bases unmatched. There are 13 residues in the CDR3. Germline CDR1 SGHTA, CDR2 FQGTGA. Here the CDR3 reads CASRATGKDTQYF. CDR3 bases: TGTGCCAGCAGGGCGACAGGGAAAGATACGCAGTATTTT.

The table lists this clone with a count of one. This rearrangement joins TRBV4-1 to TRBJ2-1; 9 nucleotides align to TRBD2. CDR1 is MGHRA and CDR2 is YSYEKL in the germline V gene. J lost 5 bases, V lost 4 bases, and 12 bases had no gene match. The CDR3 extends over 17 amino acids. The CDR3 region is CASSLGLRGGDNNEQFF. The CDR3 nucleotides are TGCGCCAGCAGCCTAGGCCTGCGGGGGGGAGATAACAATGAGCAGTTCTTC.

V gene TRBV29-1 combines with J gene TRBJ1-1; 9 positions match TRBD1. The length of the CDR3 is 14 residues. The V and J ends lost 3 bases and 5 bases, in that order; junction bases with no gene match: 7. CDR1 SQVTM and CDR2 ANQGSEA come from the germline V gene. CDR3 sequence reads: CSVEGTGKETEAFF. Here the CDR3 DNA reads TGCAGCGTTGAGGGGACAGGGAAGGAGACTGAAGCTTTCTTT.